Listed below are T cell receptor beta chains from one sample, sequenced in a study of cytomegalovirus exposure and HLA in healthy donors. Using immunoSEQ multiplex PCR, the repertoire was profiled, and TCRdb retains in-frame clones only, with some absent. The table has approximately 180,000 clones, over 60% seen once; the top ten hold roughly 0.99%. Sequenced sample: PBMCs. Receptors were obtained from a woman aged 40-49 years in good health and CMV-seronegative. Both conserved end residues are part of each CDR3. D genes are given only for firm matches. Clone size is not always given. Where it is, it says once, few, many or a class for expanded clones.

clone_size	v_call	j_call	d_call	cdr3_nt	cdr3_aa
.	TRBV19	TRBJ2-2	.	TGTGCCAGCCTATTTCGGGGAACCAACACCGGGGAGCTGTTTTTT	CASLFRGTNTGELFF
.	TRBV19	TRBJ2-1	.	TGTGCCAGTAAAGTGGAGGCGGGGCAATACAATGAGCAGTTCTTC	CASKVEAGQYNEQFF
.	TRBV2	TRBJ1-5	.	TGTGCCAGCACCATTCCCCAGAGCAATCAGCCCCAGCATTTT	CASTIPQSNQPQHF
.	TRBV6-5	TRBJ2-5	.	TGTGCCAGCTCCCAGGGGAACGTCGAGATGGAGACCCAGTACTTC	CASSQGNVEMETQYF
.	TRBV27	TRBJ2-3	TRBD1	TGTGCCAGCAGTTTCGGGACAGGAACAGATACGCAGTATTTT	CASSFGTGTDTQYF
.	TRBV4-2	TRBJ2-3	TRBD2	TGTGCCAGCAGCCTAGGGGGAGCGGGAGATGGTACGCAGTATTTT	CASSLGGAGDGTQYF
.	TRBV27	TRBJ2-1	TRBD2	TGTGCCAGCAGTTTTTCTAGCGGGGAAAATGAGCAGTTCTTC	CASSFSSGENEQFF
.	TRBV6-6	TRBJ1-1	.	TGTGCCAGCAGTTACTCTGGAGAGAATGAAGCTTTCTTT	CASSYSGENEAFF
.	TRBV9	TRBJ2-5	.	TGTGCCAGCAGCGCCGGCCAAGAGACCCAGTACTTC	CASSAGQETQYF
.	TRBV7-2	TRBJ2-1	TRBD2	TGTGCCAGCAGCCCATCGAGCAGCGGGAGAATTGGCAATGAGCAGTTCTTC	CASSPSSSGRIGNEQFF
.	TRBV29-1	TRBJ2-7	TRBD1	TGCAGCGTACCCCAGGGACAGGGCGATTTAGAGCAGTACTTC	CSVPQGQGDLEQYF
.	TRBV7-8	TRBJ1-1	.	TGTGCCAGCAGCTTGCAGGGAATGAACACTGAAGCTTTCTTT	CASSLQGMNTEAFF
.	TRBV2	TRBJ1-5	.	TGTGCCAGCAGTGCGGCAGGGAGGACCTATAGCAATCAGCCCCAGCATTTT	CASSAAGRTYSNQPQHF
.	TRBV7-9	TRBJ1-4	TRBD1	TGTGCCAGCAGCTTAGGACAGGGCGGTGAAAAACTGTTTTTT	CASSLGQGGEKLFF
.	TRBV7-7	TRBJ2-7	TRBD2	TGTGCCAGCAGCTTAGCGGGAGGGAACAACGAGCAGTACTTC	CASSLAGGNNEQYF
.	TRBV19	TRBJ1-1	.	TGTGCCAGTAGTATAGGGGGAGTGAACACTGAAGCTTTCTTT	CASSIGGVNTEAFF
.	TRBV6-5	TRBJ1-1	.	TGTGCCAGCAGTTACTCGAGGGTGGGGAACACTGAAGCTTTCTTT	CASSYSRVGNTEAFF
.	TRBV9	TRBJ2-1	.	TGTGCCAGCAGCGTAGTTGTCGGTAGCTCCTACAATGAGCAGTTCTTC	CASSVVVGSSYNEQFF
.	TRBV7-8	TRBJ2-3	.	TGTGCCAGCAGCTTAGCGGGAGGAGCAGATACGCAGTATTTT	CASSLAGGADTQYF
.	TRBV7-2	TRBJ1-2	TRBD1	TGTGCCAGCAGCCGACAGGGGGCCTATGGCTACACCTTC	CASSRQGAYGYTF
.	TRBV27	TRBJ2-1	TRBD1	TGTGCCAGCAGTTCGGGACAGGGCCACAATGAGCAGTTCTTC	CASSSGQGHNEQFF
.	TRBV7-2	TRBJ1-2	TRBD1	TGTGCCAGCAGCTTAGGGGGACAGGGGGCGGTCTATGGCTACACCTTC	CASSLGGQGAVYGYTF
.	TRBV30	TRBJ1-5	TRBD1	TGTGCCTGGCGGGACAGGGGGCTTTCACAGCCCCAGCATTTT	CAWRDRGLSQPQHF
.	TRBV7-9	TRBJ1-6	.	TGTGCCAGCAGCCCACAGGGCTCCTATAATTCACCCCTCCACTTT	CASSPQGSYNSPLHF
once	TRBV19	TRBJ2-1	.	TGTGCCAGTAAAATTGGGGATCAGGGTCTCCATGAGCAGTTCTTC	CASKIGDQGLHEQFF
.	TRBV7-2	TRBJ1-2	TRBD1	TGTGCCAGCAGCATGGGACAGTCCTTCTATGGCTACACCTTC	CASSMGQSFYGYTF
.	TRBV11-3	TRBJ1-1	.	TGTGCCAGCAGTCTTGGGGGGGGGAACACTGAAGCTTTCTTT	CASSLGGGNTEAFF
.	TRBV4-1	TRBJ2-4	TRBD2	TGCGCCAGCAGCCAACCGGGACTACCCAAAAACATTCAGTACTTC	CASSQPGLPKNIQYF
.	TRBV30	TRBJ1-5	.	TGTGCCTGGACCTCCCAGGACAATCAGCCCCAGCATTTT	CAWTSQDNQPQHF
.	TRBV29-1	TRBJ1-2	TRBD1	TGCAGCGTTCAGTTACAGGGGGTCTTTAACTATGGCTACACCTTC	CSVQLQGVFNYGYTF
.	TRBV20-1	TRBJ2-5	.	TGCAGTGCCCCCCAGGGGGAGACCCAGTACTTC	CSAPQGETQYF
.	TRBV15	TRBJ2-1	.	TGTGCCACCAGCACGTACAATGAGCAGTTCTTC	CATSTYNEQFF
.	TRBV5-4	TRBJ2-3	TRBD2	TGTGCCAGCAGCTTGCAACTAGCGGGAGCAGGCACAGATACGCAGTATTTT	CASSLQLAGAGTDTQYF
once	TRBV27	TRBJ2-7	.	TGTGCCAGCACCCTCAGGGGGGAATCCTACGAGCAGTACTTC	CASTLRGESYEQYF
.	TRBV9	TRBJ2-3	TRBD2	TGTGCCAGCAGTGGGACTAGCGGGAGGAGCGCAGATACGCAGTATTTT	CASSGTSGRSADTQYF
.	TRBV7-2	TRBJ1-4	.	TGTGCCAGCAGCTTATCTTGGGACTGGGCAAATGAAAAACTGTTTTTT	CASSLSWDWANEKLFF
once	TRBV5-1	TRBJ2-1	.	TGCGCCAGCAGAGGGACTCGAAGCTCCTACAATGAGCAGTTCTTC	CASRGTRSSYNEQFF
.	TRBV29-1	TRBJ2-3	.	TGCAGCGTCACAGGGAGCACAGATACGCAGTATTTT	CSVTGSTDTQYF
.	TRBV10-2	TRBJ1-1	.	TGCGCCAGCAGTGATGCACAGGGCTTGAACACTGAAGCTTTCTTT	CASSDAQGLNTEAFF
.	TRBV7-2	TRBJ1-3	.	TGTGCCAGCAGTCTAGGCCCCCTCGCCTCTGGAAACACCATATATTTT	CASSLGPLASGNTIYF
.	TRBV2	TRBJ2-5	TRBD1	TGTGCCAGCAGCGGACAGGGGGCGAGTACGGAGACCCAGTACTTC	CASSGQGASTETQYF
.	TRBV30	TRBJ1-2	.	TGTGCCTGGAAAGACATTTTTAACTATGGCTACACCTTC	CAWKDIFNYGYTF
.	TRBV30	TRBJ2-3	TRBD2	TGTGCCTGGAGTGGAGGTAGCGGGAGGGCGTCAGATACGCAGTATTTT	CAWSGGSGRASDTQYF
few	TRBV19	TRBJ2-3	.	TGTGCCAGTAGTATATTCTTCAGCGGGGATACGCAGTATTTT	CASSIFFSGDTQYF
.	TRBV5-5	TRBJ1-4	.	TGTGCCAGCAGCTTGGGTAGCCTGAATGAAAAACTGTTTTTT	CASSLGSLNEKLFF
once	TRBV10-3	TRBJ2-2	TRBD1	TGTGCCATCGCGGGACAGGGGACCGGGGAGCTGTTTTTT	CAIAGQGTGELFF
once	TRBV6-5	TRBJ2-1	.	TGTGCCAGCAGTATGGACAGAGAGCAGTTCTTC	CASSMDREQFF
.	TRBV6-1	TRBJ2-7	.	TGTGCCAGCAGGATTGAGGGCCTTCTATTATACGAGCAGTACTTC	CASRIEGLLLYEQYF
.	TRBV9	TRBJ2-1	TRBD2	TGTGCCAGCAGCGTTAGGCCCCGGACTAGCGGGAAAAATGAGCAGTTCTTC	CASSVRPRTSGKNEQFF
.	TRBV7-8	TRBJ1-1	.	TGTGCCAGCAGCTTAACAGAGTACACCACTGAAGCTTTCTTT	CASSLTEYTTEAFF
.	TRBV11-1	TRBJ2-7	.	TGTGCCAGCAGCTTAGGAGGATCCTACGAGCAGTACTTC	CASSLGGSYEQYF
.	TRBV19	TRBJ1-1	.	TGTGCCAGTAGTATATCTGGCGGCAGGGGCTGGGAGAACACTGAAGCTTTCTTT	CASSISGGRGWENTEAFF